The 17 T cell receptor beta chains presented below share a single source sample, sequenced in a study of T cells in tuberculosis. The method was immunoSEQ multiplex PCR; TCRdb's version includes in-frame clones alone and lacks a portion of them. The table lists more than 35,000 clones, almost 95% of them singletons. The sample consisted of PBMCs. The receptors were gathered from a donor under 30 with latent tuberculosis or without tuberculosis infection. Some clones in this sample may be carry-over from other donors' samples.

The chain recombines TRBV5-1 with TRBJ2-7, with TRBD2 matching 11 bases. Trimming at V came to 4 bases and at J to 3 bases, leaving 6 bases not matched to a gene. This CDR3 spans 15 amino acids. CDR1 SGHRS and CDR2 YFSETQ come from the germline V gene. This CDR3 reads CASSLGLAEDYEQYV. CDR3 DNA: TGCGCCAGCAGCCTGGGACTAGCGGAAGACTACGAGCAGTACGTC.

The chain joins TRBV19 to TRBJ2-6; D uncertain. This CDR3 is 12 amino acids long. Germline V gene sequence: CDR1 LNHDA, CDR2 SQIVND (reference sequence). Trimming stripped 7 bases from V and 4 bases from J, with 5 bases between. CDR3 protein: CASTPGANVLTF. The DNA for the CDR3 is TGTGCCAGTACTCCCGGGGCCAACGTCCTGACTTTC.

The chain employs TRBV25-1 and TRBJ2-3, with 7 bases matching TRBD2. Unmatched junction bases numbered 4, after V lost 2 bases and J lost 2 bases. This CDR3 has 15 residues. Looked up from germline, CDR1 is MGHDK and CDR2 is SYGVNS. In nucleotides, the CDR3 is TGTGCCAGCAGTGAAGGGGGGGGGTACACAGATACGCAGTATTTT. This encodes CASSEGGGYTDTQYF.

The rearrangement uses TRBV5-4 and TRBJ2-1, with TRBD2 identical over 10 bases. The CDR3 consists of 14 residues. Germline V gene lookup returns CDR1 SGHNT and CDR2 YYREEE (reference sequence). The ends lost 8 bases at V and 3 bases at J; junction bases unmatched: 5. Written as DNA, the CDR3 is TGTGCCAGTAGCGGGGGGTTTCACTACAATGAGCAGTTCTTC. Protein sequence: CASSGGFHYNEQFF.

J is TRBJ1-2 and V is TRBV28; D ambiguous. The germline V gene has CDR1 MDHEN and CDR2 SYDVKM. This CDR3 is built from 12 residues. V was pared by 3 bases and J by 1 base, with 3 bases between. This CDR3 reads CASSFINYGYTF. The DNA for the CDR3 is TGTGCCAGCAGTTTCATTAACTATGGCTACACCTTC.

The chain couples TRBV10-2 to TRBJ2-5; D is unresolved. V was trimmed by 0 bases and J by 7 bases, leaving 9 bases between them. The V gene's germline CDR1 is WSHSY and CDR2 SAAADI. The CDR3 length is 13 residues. This chain's CDR3 is CASSESLTGTQYF. The CDR3 bases are TGCGCCAGCAGTGAGTCCCTCACTGGGACCCAGTACTTC.

The chain carries TRBV4-1 and TRBJ2-7, with D possibly TRBD1 on 5 matching bases. The CDR3 covers 14 residues. V was cut by 1 base and J by 1 base, with 8 bases left in between. Germline values: CDR1 MGHRA, CDR2 YSYEKL. The CDR3 protein is CASSQGPGSYEQYF. As DNA, the CDR3 is TGCGCCAGCAGCCAAGGACCAGGGTCCTACGAGCAGTACTTC.

This CDR3 reads CASSLVLADNEQFF. The CDR3 bases are TGTGCCAGCAGCTTAGTCCTAGCGGACAATGAGCAGTTCTTC. The chain joins TRBV7-6 to TRBJ2-1; 7 bases agree with TRBD2. The V gene end was trimmed by 1 base and the J gene end by 5 bases; junction bases not matched to a gene: 2. The CDR3 is made up of 14 amino acids. In germline, CDR1 is SGHVS, CDR2 FNYEAQ.

V gene TRBV30 combines with J gene TRBJ1-6, with TRBD1 matching 7 bases. The CDR3 is made up of 14 amino acids. The V and J ends lost 3 bases and 9 bases, in that order; junction bases with no gene match: 8. Germline V gene lookup returns CDR1 GTSNPN and CDR2 SVGIG (reference sequence). CDR3 nucleotide sequence: TGTGCCTGGAGCACGGACAGGTTCGGTTCACCCCTCCACTTT. The encoded protein is CAWSTDRFGSPLHF.

This chain links TRBV27 with TRBJ1-1; TRBD1 might be the D (5 bases). Germline lookup yields CDR1 MNHEY and CDR2 SMNVEV (reference sequence). This CDR3 spans 16 amino acids. The germline V and J ends were trimmed by 7 bases and 0 bases, with 18 bases remaining between them. CDR3 sequence (DNA): TGTGCCAGCACCGGAATGGGGGGACGGATGAACACTGAAGCTTTCTTT. Translation: CASTGMGGRMNTEAFF.

V gene TRBV25-1 combines with J gene TRBJ2-3; a possible D gene is TRBD1 (6 bases). Per the germline V gene, CDR1 is MGHDK and CDR2 is SYGVNS. The CDR3 extends over 13 amino acids. V lost 2 bases to trimming and J lost 4 bases, with 7 bases between them. The CDR3 reads CASSENRADTQYF. The CDR3 bases are TGTGCCAGCAGTGAAAACAGGGCAGATACGCAGTATTTT.

The chain joins TRBV20-1 to TRBJ1-4; no reliable D call. This CDR3 has 11 residues. V shed 4 bases and J shed 7 bases, with 7 bases lying between them. Germline V gives CDR1 DFQATT, CDR2 SNEGSKA (reference sequence). CDR3: CSATPGEKLFF. As DNA, the CDR3 is TGCAGTGCTACCCCGGGTGAAAAACTGTTTTTT.

The chain couples TRBV27 to TRBJ2-7, with 7 positions matching TRBD2. Germline V gene sequence: CDR1 MNHEY, CDR2 SMNVEV (reference sequence). With 5 bases clipped from V and 4 bases from J, the junction kept 14 bases outside the gene matches. CDR3 size: 16 residues. The CDR3 region is CASSPEPGEGLYEQYV. Written as DNA, the CDR3 is TGTGCCAGCAGTCCCGAGCCGGGGGAGGGCCTTTACGAGCAGTACGTC.

Only one count was recorded for this clone. The genes are TRBV2 and TRBJ1-2, with 10 bases aligning to TRBD1. In germline, CDR1 is SNHLY, CDR2 FYNNEI. V dropped 2 bases and J dropped 6; count of bases not matched to a gene: 9. The CDR3 covers 16 residues. CDR3 sequence: CASSETERQGANGYTF. The CDR3 region has the DNA TGTGCCAGCAGTGAAACAGAGAGACAGGGGGCTAATGGCTACACCTTC.

J is TRBJ1-4 and V is TRBV5-4; no firm D call. The ends were cut back, 2 bases at V and 0 bases at J, with 8 bases in the middle. The CDR3 spans 15 residues. The germline CDR1 and CDR2 sequences are SGHNT and YYREEE (reference sequence). CDR3 region: CASSFRGATNEKLFF. The CDR3 DNA reads as TGTGCCAGCAGCTTTAGAGGTGCAACTAATGAAAAACTGTTTTTT.

The genes are TRBV20-1 and TRBJ2-1; tentative D call: TRBD1 (6 bases). V was pared by 5 bases and J by 13 bases, with 9 bases between. The CDR3 runs to 9 residues. Germline CDR1 reads DFQATT; CDR2 reads SNEGSKA (reference sequence). The chain's CDR3 is CSALTGQFF. DNA of the CDR3: TGCAGTGCTCTGACAGGTCAGTTCTTC.

The chain has TRBV5-4 and TRBJ2-3; perhaps TRBD2 as D (6 bases). The length of the CDR3 is 15 residues. Trimming took 4 bases from V and 0 from J, leaving 12 bases between them. Germline lookup yields CDR1 SGHNT and CDR2 YYREEE (reference sequence). The CDR3 protein is CASSLLGGSTDTQYF. The CDR3 DNA sequence: TGTGCCAGCAGCCTCCTCGGGGGAAGCACAGATACGCAGTATTTT.